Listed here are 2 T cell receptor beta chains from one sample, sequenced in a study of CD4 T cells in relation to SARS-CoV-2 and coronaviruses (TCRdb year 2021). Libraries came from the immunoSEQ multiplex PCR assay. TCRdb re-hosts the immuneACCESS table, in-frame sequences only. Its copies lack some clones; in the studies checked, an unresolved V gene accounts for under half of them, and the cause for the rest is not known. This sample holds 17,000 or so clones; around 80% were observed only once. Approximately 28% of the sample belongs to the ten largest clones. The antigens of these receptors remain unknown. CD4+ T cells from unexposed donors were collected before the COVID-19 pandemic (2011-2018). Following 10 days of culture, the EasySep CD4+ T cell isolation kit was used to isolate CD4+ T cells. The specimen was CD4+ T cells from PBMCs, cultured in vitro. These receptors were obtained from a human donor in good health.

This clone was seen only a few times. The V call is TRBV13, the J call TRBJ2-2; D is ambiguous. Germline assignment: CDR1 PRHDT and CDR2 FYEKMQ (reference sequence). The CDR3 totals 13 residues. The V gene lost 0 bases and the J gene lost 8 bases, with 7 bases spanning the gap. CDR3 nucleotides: TGTGCCAGCAGCTTAGGCCGGGTTGGGGAGCTGTTTTTT. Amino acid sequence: CASSLGRVGELFF. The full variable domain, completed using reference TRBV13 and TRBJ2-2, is AAGVIQSPRHLIKEKRETATLKCYPIPRHDTVYWYQQGPGQDPQFLISFYEKMQSDKGSIPDRFSAQQFSDYHSELNMSSLELGDSALYFCASSLGRVGELFFGEGSRLTVL.

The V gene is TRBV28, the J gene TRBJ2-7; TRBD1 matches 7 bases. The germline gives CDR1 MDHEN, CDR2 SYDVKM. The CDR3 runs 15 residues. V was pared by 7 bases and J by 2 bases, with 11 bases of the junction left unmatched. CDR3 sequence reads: CASTDLGTVAYEQYF. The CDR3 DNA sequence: TGTGCCAGCACAGACCTCGGGACAGTGGCCTACGAGCAGTACTTC.